This TCR beta chain was observed in a study of T cells after yellow fever vaccination. Study details: When fractions had low cell numbers, they were prepared with SMART-Seq v4 Ultra Low Input.

UMIs were added to TCR cDNA along with a universal primer site when it was made by 5'RACE template switching. Using its own MiXCR run on the 5' RACE reads, TCRdb lists one record per CDR3 protein. The data hold 150,000 to 200,000 distinct CDR3 sequences, with 9.3% observed a single time. Regarding this clonotype: The antigen remains unidentified.

Whole-study findings and limits: On re-exposure, the response was weaker but peaked faster, at day 5 versus 15. Researchers cautioned that FACS-sorted repertoires could harbor abundant clonotypes contaminating from the bulk population.

The starting material was CD8+ T cells sorted from PBMCs, obtained 45 days after the yellow fever booster vaccination. The sequence was collected from a man between 18 and 35 years old who received the YFV17D yellow fever vaccine.

This CDR3 reads CASSSGTAYYGYTF. The CDR3 bases are TGTGCCAGCAGCTCCGGGACGGCGTACTATGGCTACACCTTC. The J gene is TRBJ1-2, the V gene TRBV5-6; D is possibly TRBD1 (5 bases). The CDR3 has 14 residues. V lost 3 bases to trimming and J lost 3 bases, with 12 bases between them. Germline V gene data show CDR1 as SGHDT and CDR2 as YYEEEE.